The 10 T cell receptor beta chains below were found in one sample sequenced in a study of OX40 agonist ivuxolimab in advanced cancers. Clones were read by immunoSEQ multiplex PCR, and TCRdb kept only the in-frame ones, dropping some. This table has 60,000 to 70,000 clones, 87% appearing once. The specimen comprised CD4+ or CD8+ T cells sorted from blood, sampled in a trial of the OX40 agonist ivuxolimab. Every receptor here comes from an adult with an advanced solid tumor such as melanoma, head and neck, liver or kidney cancer.

The DNA of the CDR3 is TGTGCCAGCAGTTTCCCTAGCGGGGGGGCCTACCTTTACAATGAGCAGTTCTTC. Protein sequence: CASSFPSGGAYLYNEQFF. The rearrangement uses TRBV28 and TRBJ2-1; TRBD2 matches 12 bases. CDR1 MDHEN and CDR2 SYDVKM come from the germline V gene. There are 18 residues in the CDR3. The V segment lost 3 bases and the J segment 4 bases; nucleotides outside the gene matches: 10.

This clone has only one observation. The rearrangement uses TRBV12-5 and TRBJ1-3; D not resolved. Germline-derived CDR1 and CDR2 are LGHNT and FRNRAP. This CDR3 comprises 13 residues. CDR3: CASRATSGNTIYF. The CDR3 DNA follows: TGTGCCTCCCGGGCTACGTCTGGAAACACCATATATTTT.

This clone was seen a few times. This chain uses TRBV4-3 with TRBJ1-2; D remains ambiguous. V dropped 1 base and J dropped 3 bases, with 9 bases sitting between them. Per the germline V gene, CDR1 is LGHNA and CDR2 is YSLEER. There are 14 residues in the CDR3. The CDR3 bases are TGCGCCAGCAGCCAAGCGCCAGGTTACTATGGCTACACCTTC. This gives the protein CASSQAPGYYGYTF.

The chain joins TRBV9 to TRBJ2-3; 7 nucleotides line up with TRBD2. There are 14 residues in the CDR3. Germline CDR1 is SGDLS and CDR2 is YYNGEE. The J segment lost 0 bases and the V segment lost 6 bases, leaving 4 bases of the junction unmatched. This CDR3 is CASKAGPSTDTQYF. The CDR3 bases are TGTGCCAGCAAAGCGGGGCCTAGCACAGATACGCAGTATTTT.

This chain uses TRBV28 with TRBJ1-2; D is undetermined. The CDR3 extends over 12 amino acids. Germline V lookup: CDR1 MDHEN, CDR2 SYDVKM. The germline V and J ends were trimmed by 7 bases and 5 bases, with 11 bases remaining between them. The CDR3 loop is CASTLKGYGYTF. In DNA, the CDR3 is TGTGCCAGCACGCTAAAGGGTTATGGCTACACCTTC.

This chain links TRBV7-9 with TRBJ2-5; 7 bases are a match to TRBD2. The ends lost 5 bases at V and 5 bases at J; junction bases unmatched: 8. The germline gives CDR1 SEHNR, CDR2 FQNEAQ (reference sequence). This CDR3 is built from 14 residues. The CDR3 region has the DNA TGTGCCAGCAGCCTCCAGACTAGCCCTGAGACCCAGTACTTC. Protein: CASSLQTSPETQYF.

The chain recombines TRBV6-1 with TRBJ1-6; D gene ambiguous. V shed 3 bases and J shed 3 bases, with 9 bases lying between them. Per germline, CDR1 MNHNS and CDR2 SASEGT. CDR3 size: 15 residues. The CDR3 nucleotides are TGTGCCAGCAGTGACTTGGTGGGCTATAATTCACCCCTCCACTTT. It is translated as CASSDLVGYNSPLHF.

The chain uses TRBV1 and TRBJ1-4; the DNA was not compared with TRBD1, the D call given in the table. TRBV1 is reported as a pseudogene. The length of the CDR3 is 14 residues. As DNA, the CDR3 is TGCACCAGCAGCCAAGTTTCTGCCCAGGGGAAACTGTTTTTT. Residues: CTSSQVSAQGKLFF.

The gene calls are TRBV7-9 and TRBJ2-1, with 9 bases aligning to TRBD2. The CDR3 has 15 residues. The germline gives CDR1 SEHNR, CDR2 FQNEAQ (reference sequence). Losses at the gene ends were 2 bases for V and 8 bases for J; bases not matched to a gene: 7. CDR3 residues: CASSLSLAGLDEQFF. As DNA, the CDR3 is TGTGCCAGCAGCTTATCACTAGCGGGCCTCGATGAGCAGTTCTTC.

The chain links TRBV18 to TRBJ2-1; 7 bases match TRBD1. The ends lost 6 bases at V and 3 bases at J; junction bases unmatched: 8. Germline V gene data show CDR1 as KGHSH and CDR2 as LQKENI. The CDR3 covers 15 residues. In DNA, the CDR3 is TGTGCCAGCTCCCCCCGGGACAGCATCTACAATGAGCAGTTCTTC. Translated: CASSPRDSIYNEQFF.